Following are 20 T cell receptor beta chains from one sample sequenced in a study of beta chain features in type 1 diabetes. The study's findings and limits: TCRB CDR3s were moderately but significantly shorter in Type 1 diabetes patients in all four CD4+ subsets.

The study reverse transcribed the entire isolated RNA, so it sequenced expressed TCRB transcripts. Some clones are missing from TCRdb's copy, which holds only in-frame ones; the method was immunoSEQ multiplex PCR. The sample has 630,000 or so clones, over 12% seen once. For these TCRs, the target antigens are not known. The specimen sequenced was naive CD4+ T cells from blood. Every receptor here comes from a man aged 18 to 35 with type 1 diabetes.

The chain joins TRBV19 to TRBJ1-5, with a weak D call TRBD1 (6 bases). Trimming pared 7 bases from V and 1 base from J, leaving 17 bases between. The CDR3 is 16 amino acids. Germline assignment: CDR1 LNHDA and CDR2 SQIVND (reference sequence). The CDR3 loop is CASTLSGGLSNQPQHF. CDR3 in DNA: TGTGCCAGTACATTAAGCGGGGGGCTGAGCAATCAGCCCCAGCATTTT.

The table lists this clone with a few counts. The chain uses TRBV23-1 and TRBJ1-2; TRBD1 agrees at 9 bases. TRBV23-1 is an open reading frame whose function is uncertain. The junction had 11 bases not matched to a gene; V was cut back by 2 bases and J by 7 bases. The CDR3 sequence is 16 residues long. CDR3 DNA: TGCGCCAGCAGTCAACTCCGGGACAGGGTTTCTTGTGGCTACACCTTC. This translates into CASSQLRDRVSCGYTF.

This clone was detected a few times. This sequence joins TRBV4-2 and TRBJ1-4; unclear D gene. Looked up from germline, CDR1 is LGHNA and CDR2 is YNFKEQ. The V end lost 0 bases, the J end lost 8 bases, and 10 bases lay between the germline ends. CDR3 length equals 14 residues. The CDR3 DNA follows: TGTGCCAGCAGCCAAGATTACGAGAGAGAAAAACTGTTTTTT. Translated, it gives CASSQDYEREKLFF.

The rearrangement uses TRBV18 and TRBJ1-5, with a weak D call TRBD1 (5 bases). V lost 2 bases and J 5 bases, leaving 10 bases between the germline ends. The CDR3 totals 14 residues. Germline CDR1 reads KGHSH; CDR2 reads LQKENI. This chain's CDR3 is CASSPIGVDQPQHF. The CDR3 DNA sequence: TGTGCCAGCTCACCAATAGGGGTGGATCAGCCCCAGCATTTT. The full variable domain, with the rest looked up from reference TRBV18 and TRBJ1-5, is NAGVMQNPRHLVRRRGQEARLRCSPMKGHSHVYWYRQLPEEGLKFMVYLQKENIIDESGMPKERFSAEFPKEGPSILRIQQVVRGDSAAYFCASSPIGVDQPQHFGDGTRLSIL.

The V and J genes are TRBV7-2 and TRBJ1-2; D unresolved. The CDR3 length is 15 residues. V shed 1 base and J shed 3 bases, with 12 bases lying between them. Germline V gene data show CDR1 as SGHTA and CDR2 as FQGNSA. CDR3 amino acids: CASSLVSGSHYGYTF. In DNA form, the CDR3 reads TGTGCCAGCAGCTTAGTTTCGGGCAGCCACTATGGCTACACCTTC.

The rearrangement joins TRBV25-1 to TRBJ1-2; D is uncertain. Trimming stripped 3 bases from V and 5 bases from J, with 7 bases between. Per germline, CDR1 MGHDK and CDR2 SYGVNS. CDR3 size: 12 residues. CDR3 nucleotide sequence: TGTGCCAGCAGTGAGAGTAGATATGGCTACACCTTC. This encodes CASSESRYGYTF.

The gene calls are TRBV11-1 and TRBJ2-3; 8 bases map to TRBD1. Trimming removed 3 bases from V and 2 bases from J; junction bases left unmatched: 4. The CDR3 sequence is 15 residues long. In germline, CDR1 is SGHAT, CDR2 FQDESV (reference sequence). CDR3 sequence (DNA): TGTGCCAGCAGCTTGGGGACAGGACCCACAGATACGCAGTATTTT. Translation: CASSLGTGPTDTQYF.

V and J are TRBV6-1 and TRBJ1-4, with a weak D call TRBD1 (5 bases). The ends were cut back, 8 bases at V and 0 bases at J, with 7 bases in the middle. Germline values: CDR1 MNHNS, CDR2 SASEGT. This CDR3 is built from 13 residues. The CDR3: CASDSATNEKLFF. CDR3 in DNA: TGTGCCAGCGACAGTGCAACTAATGAAAAACTGTTTTTT.

In its sample, this clone was seen a few times. This sequence joins TRBV5-4 and TRBJ1-1, with D perhaps TRBD1 (6 bases). The CDR3 length is 15 residues. Germline V gene data show CDR1 as SGHNT and CDR2 as YYREEE (reference sequence). V was clipped by 0 bases and J by 2 bases, with 11 bases between them. This CDR3 is CASSLVGGQNTEAFF. DNA of the CDR3: TGTGCCAGCAGCTTGGTCGGGGGCCAAAACACTGAAGCTTTCTTT.

V is TRBV30 and J is TRBJ2-5; 11 bases match TRBD1. The CDR3 has 15 amino acids. V lost 2 bases to trimming and J lost 4 bases; unmatched junction nucleotides: 6. The germline V gene encodes CDR1 GTSNPN and CDR2 SVGIG (reference sequence). CDR3 in DNA: TGTGCCTGGAGTTCGGGACAGGGGGTAGGAGAGACCCAGTACTTC. It encodes CAWSSGQGVGETQYF.

This clone turned up a few times. This chain links TRBV30 with TRBJ1-1; TRBD1 is a possible D gene (5 bases). The CDR3 sequence is 16 residues long. V was clipped by 2 bases and J by 0 bases, with 16 bases between them. Germline lookup yields CDR1 GTSNPN and CDR2 SVGIG (reference sequence). The CDR3 region is CAWSKPPGRMNTEAFF. The DNA of the CDR3 is TGTGCCTGGAGTAAGCCTCCGGGACGGATGAACACTGAAGCTTTCTTT.

J is TRBJ2-7 and V is TRBV5-4, with D possibly being TRBD2 (6 bases). V lost 10 bases and J 4 bases, leaving 24 bases between the germline ends. Germline CDR1 and CDR2: SGHNT and YYREEE (reference sequence). This CDR3 comprises 15 residues. CDR3 sequence reads: CALSRAGTQFYEQYF. The CDR3 bases are TGTGCCCTGTCGAGGGCAGGGACTCAGTTTTACGAGCAGTACTTC.

This clone has a handful of counts. The DNA for the CDR3 is TGTGCCTGGTTCCCCGGCGGGGGCTCGGCCCGGGCCAAAAACATTCAGTACTTC. This sequence encodes CAWFPGGGSARAKNIQYF. V is TRBV30 and J is TRBJ2-4; D possibly corresponds to TRBD2 (7 bases). Trimming removed 5 bases from V and 1 base from J, with 24 bases in between. The germline V gene has CDR1 GTSNPN and CDR2 SVGIG (reference sequence). CDR3 length: 18 residues. The whole variable domain, filled in from reference TRBV30 and TRBJ2-4, reads SQTIHQWPATLVQPVGSPLSLECTVEGTSNPNLYWYRQAAGRGLQLLFYSVGIGQISSEVPQNLSASRPQDRQFILSSKKLLLSDSGFYLCAWFPGGGSARAKNIQYFGAGTRLSVL.

This clone was recorded a few times. This chain links TRBV29-1 with TRBJ1-1, with 8 bases identical to TRBD1. There are 14 residues in the CDR3. Germline trimming cut 4 bases from V and 5 bases from J; bases unmatched to any gene: 9. CDR1 is SQVTM and CDR2 is ANQGSEA in the germline V gene. CDR3 in DNA: TGCAGCGTTGGCATGACCCAGGGGGCGACTGAAGCTTTCTTT. It yields the protein CSVGMTQGATEAFF.

V and J are TRBV15 and TRBJ2-1, with D possibly TRBD1 on 5 matching bases. The V gene lost 2 bases and the J gene lost 9 bases, with 11 bases spanning the gap. Germline CDR1 LNHNV, CDR2 YYDKDF (reference sequence). The CDR3 has 13 amino acids. CDR3 bases: TGTGCCACCAGCAGACCACTCCAGGGTGAGCAGTTCTTC. This encodes CATSRPLQGEQFF.

V gene TRBV7-2 combines with J gene TRBJ2-5; 8 bases map to TRBD2. Germline CDR1 is SGHTA and CDR2 is FQGNSA. The V gene end was trimmed by 8 bases and the J gene end by 4 bases; junction bases not matched to a gene: 15. The CDR3 is 16 amino acids. The CDR3 DNA sequence: TGTGCCAGCCAACGAGGAGGTAGCGGGGTGCGAGAGACCCAGTACTTC. Its translation: CASQRGGSGVRETQYF.

J is TRBJ1-1 and V is TRBV29-1; possible D gene TRBD1, 6 bases. V was cut by 3 bases and J by 8 bases, with 28 bases left in between. Germline V gene lookup returns CDR1 SQVTM and CDR2 ANQGSEA. This CDR3 spans 17 amino acids. The CDR3 sequence is CSVDIPTGWYLGVEAFF. The DNA of the CDR3 is TGCAGCGTTGATATTCCGACAGGTTGGTACCTCGGGGTAGAAGCTTTCTTT.

The CDR3 coding sequence is TGTGCCAGCAGCGCCCGAGGGTATCTGGGCTACACCTTC. The encoded protein is CASSARGYLGYTF. The J gene is TRBJ1-2, the V gene TRBV7-2, with no clear D. V was shortened by 5 bases and J by 8 bases, with 15 bases between the two germline ends. Germline V gene data show CDR1 as SGHTA and CDR2 as FQGNSA. CDR3 size: 13 residues.

Written as DNA, the CDR3 is TGTGCCAGCAATATGCGGGATACGCAGTATTTT. Protein product: CASNMRDTQYF. The chain recombines TRBV6-6 with TRBJ2-3; no reliable D call. The CDR3 spans 11 residues. CDR1 is MNHNY, CDR2 SVGAGI, per germline (reference sequence). Trimming stripped 7 bases from V and 6 bases from J, with 8 bases between.

This clone came up a few times. The chain couples TRBV29-1 to TRBJ2-5; D gene unclear. This CDR3 has 13 residues. CDR1 is SQVTM, CDR2 ANQGSEA, per germline. Deletions cut 1 base from V and 2 bases from J, with 8 bases between. The CDR3 spells CSVEGGVQETQYF. As DNA, the CDR3 is TGCAGCGTTGAAGGCGGAGTTCAAGAGACCCAGTACTTC.